The T cell receptor (beta chain) under discussion was sequenced for a study of monozygotic twins with cystic fibrosis (dated by TCRdb to the early 2020s). About the study as a whole: Barcoded libraries were prepared from roughly 3 micrograms of fragmented DNA with around 15 PCR cycles. To gauge how much genetics shapes V and J gene usage, the researchers compared TCR beta repertoires both within and across 16 monozygotic twin pairs who have cystic fibrosis. The cohort included ten female and six male twin pairs, mostly children and adolescents, aged about 2.0 to 36.4 years with a median of around 8.6 years. On the day blood was drawn, the twins' weight-for-height and FEVPerc (FEV1 disease centile) were ranked against those of the 1,060 cohort participants. Data for three of the twin pairs had already been reported earlier in a different context. What the authors observed across the whole study: The cohort was small, and no association was found between shared CDR3 numbers and age, concordance or disease severity. Sharing of nucleotide-identical clonotypes was significantly greater within monozygotic CF twin pairs than between unrelated CF individuals (P = 0.000026, Mann-Whitney). The greatest similarity to the co-twin was observed for V gene usage in 13 of 16 pairs and for J usage in 8 of 16 pairs, which suggested genetic constraints. Simpson clonality was found to be generally low (median roughly 0.0092), suggesting a naive-dominated repertoire, although higher clonality was observed in the most severely affected patients.

TCR beta CDR3 regions were amplified by multiplex PCR with the immunoSEQ immune profiling system according to the manufacturer's instructions. Sequencing was performed on an Illumina NextSeq system. As for the authors' bioinformatics: Sequence data were processed on the immunoSEQ Analyzer platform, and clonality was calculated as the square root of Simpson's index of productive rearrangements. Similarity in V and J usage was measured by Jensen-Shannon distance, and OLGA was used to compute CDR3 generation probabilities. The immuneACCESS database (August 2020) and VDJdb (December 2020) were searched for shared CDR3 sequences. Drawn from immuneACCESS, this table holds only the in-frame rearrangements with V and J called that TCRdb kept. Clones are partly lost; checked studies trace under half to an unresolved V gene and leave the rest unexplained. The DNA was the basis for D and trimming; V, J and clone size are from that table. The sample records approximately 25,000 clones, around 93% of which are singletons. The ten largest clones take up roughly 0.3% of the sample.

Comments on this clone: The antigen it recognizes is unknown. Base qualities are missing; no much larger clone stands one base away.

The twin pairs came from the European Cystic Fibrosis Twin and Sibling Study Cohort, a cohort that recruited patients from over a hundred CF clinics across 14 European countries. Both zygosity and CFTR genotype were checked in-house, and zygosity was tested with multiplex PCR across nine short tandem repeat loci. Each twin gave a peripheral blood sample, and clinical parameters were documented on that same day of blood sampling. Phenol/chloroform extraction was used to isolate genomic DNA from peripheral blood cells, and the DNA was then kept in TE buffer at 4 degrees C. Sequenced sample: blood. The receptor's source is a girl aged 2 to 9 with cystic fibrosis.

This receptor carries the CDR3 CASSSRSSFTEAFF. The nucleotide sequence reads as follows: TGTGCCAGCAGCTCCAGATCCAGCTTCACTGAAGCTTTCTTT. Rearrangement joined TRBV9 to TRBJ1-1; the D gene assignment is ambiguous. V loses 4 bases, J loses 4 bases, and the germline ends lie 14 bases apart. Including cysteine and phenylalanine, the CDR3 has 14 amino acids. The entry retains the CDR3 DNA only, 42 bases that are in frame from base 1. CDR1 SGDLS and CDR2 YYNGEE were looked up in the germline V gene.